This entry is about one TCR beta chain. This clone was observed once. The specificity of this receptor is unknown. No base quality information exists; no much larger clone differs at one position. This sample stems from a study of PD-1 blockade in classical Hodgkin lymphoma (dated by TCRdb to 2020 to 2021). Describing the broader study: Nivolumab dosing was 3 mg/kg intravenously every 2 weeks, continuing until either disease progression or unacceptable toxicity. The study used TCR beta sequencing and CyTOF to define a peripheral blood immune signature of response to PD-1 blockade in classical Hodgkin lymphoma. On the study overall, not on this receptor specifically: Diversity was lower in patients who began nivolumab less than 1 year after ASCT, so these patients were left out of later analyses to avoid confounding by immune reconstitution. The study was limited to a single clinical trial cohort, and causes of repertoire differences, possibly disease activity or prior therapy, remained undefined. Baseline TCR diversity was reported to be lower in newly diagnosed patients than in healthy donors, and even lower in relapsed/refractory patients. By C4D1, a significant rise was seen in CD4+ TCR diversity but not in CD8+ TCR diversity (p=0.0027 vs p=0.16), and the rise was most apparent among complete responders (p=0.02). Trial patients with a complete response had baseline diversity similar to that of newly diagnosed patients, while partial responders and progressors had significantly lower diversity.

From the germline V gene, CDR1 is MDHEN and CDR2 is SYDVKM. The V and J ends are trimmed by 6 bases and 4 bases, leaving 7 bases between them. Counted from cysteine to phenylalanine, this CDR3 has 11 amino acids. Of the read, only the CDR3 DNA is kept; its 33 bases are in frame from base 1. Reading the label with the study, this specimen's time point is: cycle 1 day 1 (C1D1), immediately before nivolumab initiation. Every trial patient had relapsed after autologous stem cell transplantation, and cohorts A, B and C differed in prior brentuximab vedotin exposure. The trial cohort was composed of about 53 patients with relapsed/refractory classical Hodgkin lymphoma, for whom complete response, partial response or progressive disease was recorded as best overall response. In the multi-cohort phase II CheckMate 205 trial, trial patients received single-agent nivolumab. An independent review committee assessed best overall response by applying the 2007 International Working Group response criteria. Trial PBMCs were collected just before the start of nivolumab (C1D1) and during therapy at cycle 2 day 1 and cycle 4 day 1. After peripheral blood was drawn into 8 mL Vacutainer Cell Preparation Tubes, PBMCs were isolated by centrifugation and then cryopreserved.

Genomic DNA was isolated using the Qiagen DNeasy kit from unsorted PBMCs as well as from negatively selected CD4+ and CD8+ fractions. Amplification of TCR beta CDR3 regions was done by immunoSEQ multiplex PCR with primers that anneal to V and J segments. A synthetic immune receptor repertoire was used to minimize amplification bias, and any residual bias was removed computationally once sequencing was done. On the authors' methods: Custom Python scripts were used to quantify repertoire diversity as the Shannon entropy index. Unsorted, CD4+ and CD8+ repertoires were examined separately, except in combined analyses, for which CD4+ and CD8+ sequences were merged in silico. A clone was considered expanded if an increase in frequency of at least 2-fold after treatment relative to C1D1 was found, and a pseudocount of 0.5 was applied to clones undetected at baseline. Singleton clones were defined as clones with 0 or 1 copy at C1D1, and non-singleton clones were defined as clones with 2 or more copies. Clones expanded in unsorted samples were annotated as CD4+, CD8+ or unknown by matching protein sequences in sorted samples from the same patient. Wilcoxon tests on paired samples were used to test diversity changes from C1D1 to C4D1. The immuneACCESS repertoire file appears here via TCRdb, limited to in-frame rearrangements. These files lack a portion of the clones; in checked studies, under half of the deficit traces to unresolved V genes, and the cause of the others is not known. V, J and clone size are those of that table, while D and trimming were read from the DNA. Counted in this sample were under 45,000 clones; roughly 80% of them appeared once. The top ten constitute about 22% of the sample.

This chain joins TRBV28 to TRBJ2-7; the D gene is not confidently resolved. The clonotype comes from a human donor with classical Hodgkin lymphoma. This specimen was peripheral blood mononuclear cells (PBMCs), taken at baseline. The CDR3 protein: CASSLLYEQYF. The DNA sequence is as follows: TGTGCCAGCAGCCTCCTTTACGAGCAGTACTTC. When the CDR3 is completed using the reference TRBV28 and TRBJ2-7 genes on either side, the full variable domain is DVKVTQSSRYLVKRTGEKVFLECVQDMDHENMFWYRQDPGLGLRLIYFSYDVKMKEKGDIPEGYSVSREKKERFSLILESASTNQTSMYLCASSLLYEQYFGPGTRLTVT.